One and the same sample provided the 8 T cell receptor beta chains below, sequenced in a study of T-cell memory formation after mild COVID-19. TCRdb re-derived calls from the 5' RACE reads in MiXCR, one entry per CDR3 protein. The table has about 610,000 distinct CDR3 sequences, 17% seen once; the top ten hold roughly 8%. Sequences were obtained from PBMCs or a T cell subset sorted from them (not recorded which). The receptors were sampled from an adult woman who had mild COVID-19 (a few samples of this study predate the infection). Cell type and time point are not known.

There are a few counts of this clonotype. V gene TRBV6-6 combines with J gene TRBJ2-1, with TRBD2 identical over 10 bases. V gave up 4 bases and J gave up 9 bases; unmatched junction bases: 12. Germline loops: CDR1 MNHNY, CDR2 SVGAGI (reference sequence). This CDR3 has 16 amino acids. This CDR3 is CASSLGGTSVPIEQFF. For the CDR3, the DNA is TGTGCCAGCAGTTTGGGTGGGACTAGCGTCCCGATTGAGCAGTTCTTC.

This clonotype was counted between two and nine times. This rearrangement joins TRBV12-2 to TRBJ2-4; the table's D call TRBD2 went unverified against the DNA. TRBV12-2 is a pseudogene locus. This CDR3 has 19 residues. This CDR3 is CASRLAALAVSEDKNIQYF. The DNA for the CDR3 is TGTGCAAGTCGCTTAGCGGCACTAGCGGTTAGCGAGGACAAAAACATTCAGTACTTC.

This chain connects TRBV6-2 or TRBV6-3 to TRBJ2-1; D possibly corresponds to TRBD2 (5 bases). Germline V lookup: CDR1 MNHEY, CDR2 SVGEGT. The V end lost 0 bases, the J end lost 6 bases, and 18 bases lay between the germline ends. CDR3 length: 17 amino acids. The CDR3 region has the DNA TGTGCCAGCAGTTACTCGCTCAAAGCGGTAAAGACCAATGAGCAGTTCTTC. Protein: CASSYSLKAVKTNEQFF.

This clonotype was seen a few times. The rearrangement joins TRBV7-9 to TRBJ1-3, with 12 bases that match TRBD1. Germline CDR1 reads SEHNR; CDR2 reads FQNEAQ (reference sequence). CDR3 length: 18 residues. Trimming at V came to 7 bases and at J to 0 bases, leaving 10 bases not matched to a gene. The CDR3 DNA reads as TGTGCCAGCAACATTATCTGGGACAGGGGGCACTCTGGAAACACCATATATTTT. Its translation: CASNIIWDRGHSGNTIYF. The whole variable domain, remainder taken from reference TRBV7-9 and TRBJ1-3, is DTGVSQNPRHKITKRGQNVTFRCDPISEHNRLYWYRQTLGQGPEFLTYFQNEAQLEKSRLLSDRFSAERPKGSFSTLEIQRTEQGDSAMYLCASNIIWDRGHSGNTIYFGEGSWLTVV.

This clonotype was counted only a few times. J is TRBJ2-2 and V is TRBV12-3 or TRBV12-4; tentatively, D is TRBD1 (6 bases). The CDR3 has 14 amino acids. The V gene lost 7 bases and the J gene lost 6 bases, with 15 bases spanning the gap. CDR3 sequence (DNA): TGTGCCAGCATATTTCTAGGGGGAGCCGGGGAGCTGTTTTTT. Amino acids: CASIFLGGAGELFF.

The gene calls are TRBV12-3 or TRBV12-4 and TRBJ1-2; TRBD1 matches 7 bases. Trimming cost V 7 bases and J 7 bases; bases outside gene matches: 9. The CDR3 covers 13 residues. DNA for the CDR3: TGTGCCAGCACTAGGACAGGACCAGCTGGCTACACCTTC. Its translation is CASTRTGPAGYTF.

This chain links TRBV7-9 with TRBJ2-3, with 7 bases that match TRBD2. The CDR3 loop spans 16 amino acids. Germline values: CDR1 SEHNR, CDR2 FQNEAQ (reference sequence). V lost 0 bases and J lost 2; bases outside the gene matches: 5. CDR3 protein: CASSLAGSGSTDTQYF. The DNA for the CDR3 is TGTGCCAGCAGCTTAGCGGGTAGCGGGTCCACAGATACGCAGTATTTT.

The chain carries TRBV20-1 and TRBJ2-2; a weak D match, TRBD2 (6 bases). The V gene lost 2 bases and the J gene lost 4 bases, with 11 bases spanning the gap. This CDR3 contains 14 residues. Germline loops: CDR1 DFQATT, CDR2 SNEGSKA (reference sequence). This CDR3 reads CSARSGLGTGELFF. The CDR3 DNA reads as TGCAGTGCTAGAAGCGGGCTTGGCACCGGGGAGCTGTTTTTT.